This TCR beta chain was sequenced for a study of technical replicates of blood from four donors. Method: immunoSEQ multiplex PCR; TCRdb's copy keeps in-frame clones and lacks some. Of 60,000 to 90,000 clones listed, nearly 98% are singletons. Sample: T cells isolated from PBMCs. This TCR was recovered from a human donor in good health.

As DNA, the CDR3 is TGTGCCAGCAGCGCGGGACTAGCGGGAGGGGTTCAGTACTTC. Its protein is CASSAGLAGGVQYF. The chain employs TRBV7-9 and TRBJ2-4; 16 nucleotides align to TRBD2. The CDR3 has 14 amino acids. V gave up 5 bases and J gave up 11 bases; unmatched junction bases: 3. Germline CDR1 and CDR2: SEHNR and FQNEAQ (reference sequence).